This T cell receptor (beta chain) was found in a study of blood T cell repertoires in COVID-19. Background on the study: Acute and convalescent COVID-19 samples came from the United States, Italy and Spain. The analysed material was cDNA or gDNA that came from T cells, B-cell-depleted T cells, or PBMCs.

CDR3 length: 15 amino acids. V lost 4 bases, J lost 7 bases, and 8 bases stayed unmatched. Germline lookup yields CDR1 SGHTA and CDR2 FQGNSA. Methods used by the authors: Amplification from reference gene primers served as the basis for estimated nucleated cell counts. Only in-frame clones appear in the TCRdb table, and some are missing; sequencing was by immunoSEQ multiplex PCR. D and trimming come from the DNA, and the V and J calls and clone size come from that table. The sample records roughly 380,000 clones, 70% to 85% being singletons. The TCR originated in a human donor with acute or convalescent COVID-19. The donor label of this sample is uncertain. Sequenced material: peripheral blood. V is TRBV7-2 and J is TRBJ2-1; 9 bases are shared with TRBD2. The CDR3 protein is CASSYRAGGGNEQFF. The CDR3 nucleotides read TGTGCCAGCAGCTACAGAGCGGGGGGCGGGAATGAGCAGTTCTTC. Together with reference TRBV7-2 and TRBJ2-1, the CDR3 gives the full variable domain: GAGVSQSPSNKVTEKGKDVELRCDPISGHTALYWYRQSLGQGLEFLIYFQGNSAPDKSGLPSDRFSAERTGGSVSTLTIQRTQQEDSAVYLCASSYRAGGGNEQFFGPGTRLTVL.